The 3 T cell receptor beta chains listed next were all sequenced from one sample in a study of cytomegalovirus exposure and HLA in healthy donors. The PCR employed 60 Vbeta primers together with 13 Jbeta primers. The assay was immunoSEQ multiplex PCR, and TCRdb's table has in-frame clones only and misses some. The sample contains roughly 130,000 clones, around three quarters of which appear only once. Sequenced input: PBMCs. These receptors were collected from a man aged 25-45 years in good health and CMV-seronegative.

This chain uses TRBV21-1 with TRBJ2-7; the table's D gene call, TRBD2, was not cross checked with the DNA. TRBV21-1 is labeled a pseudogene. The CDR3 runs to 17 residues. The CDR3 reads CASSKRDPALREYEQYF. DNA of the CDR3: TGTGCCAGCAGCAAACGGGACCCGGCCCTCCGGGAGTACGAGCAGTACTTC.

This clone was counted only a few times. The chain is built from TRBV2 and TRBJ2-7, with 7 bases aligning to TRBD1. The CDR3 has 15 amino acids. V gave up 5 bases and J gave up 2 bases; unmatched junction bases: 9. Germline assignment: CDR1 SNHLY and CDR2 FYNNEI. CDR3 residues: CASSSDPGQTYEQYF. CDR3 DNA sequence: TGTGCCAGCAGTTCAGATCCGGGACAGACCTACGAGCAGTACTTC.

This clone was observed a few times. The V gene is TRBV19, the J gene TRBJ1-1; no clear D. From germline, CDR1 is LNHDA and CDR2 SQIVND (reference sequence). The CDR3 is 17 amino acids. V was trimmed by 3 bases and J by 1 base, leaving 18 bases between them. CDR3 DNA: TGTGCCAGTAGTATTTTTATATCTGAGGGTCAGAACACTGAAGCTTTCTTT. Protein: CASSIFISEGQNTEAFF.